Shown below are 6 T cell receptor beta chains from a single sample sequenced in a study of blood T cells in healthy people across ages. A second PCR, run for about 7 to 11 cycles, used a sample-barcoded 5' primer plus a J-beta primer mix. TCRdb passed the 5' RACE reads through MiXCR, listing each CDR3 protein once. The table lists 850,000 to 1,100,000 distinct CDR3 sequences, around two fifths of them singletons, with over 10% in the top ten. Sequences were obtained from blood. The receptors shown here come from a young man in good health.

The chain has TRBV24-1 and TRBJ2-1; 7 bases agree with TRBD2. The V gene end was trimmed by 4 bases and the J gene end by 3 bases; junction bases not matched to a gene: 8. The CDR3 loop spans 16 amino acids. Germline-derived CDR1 and CDR2 are KGHDR and SFDVKD. This CDR3 is CATSDSAGDNYNEQFF. The CDR3 nucleotides read TGTGCCACCAGTGACTCGGCGGGGGATAACTACAATGAGCAGTTCTTC.

This clonotype appeared a few times. The CDR3 here is CASRRQYNQPQHF. In DNA form, the CDR3 reads TGTGCCAGCAGAAGACAGTACAATCAGCCCCAGCATTTT. The chain is built from TRBV27 and TRBJ1-5; TRBD1 might be the D (5 bases). The V end was cut by 6 bases, the J end by 3 bases, with 9 bases between. The CDR3 totals 13 residues. Germline V gene lookup returns CDR1 MNHEY and CDR2 SMNVEV (reference sequence).

The chain has TRBV29-1 and TRBJ2-3, with 9 bases identical to TRBD1. The CDR3 is 13 residues long. Germline CDR1 is SQVTM and CDR2 is ANQGSEA. The trim removed 4 bases at V and 5 bases at J, leaving 4 bases unmatched. The CDR3 protein is CSVVGTGKDTQYF. CDR3 nucleotide sequence: TGCAGCGTTGTGGGGACAGGGAAAGATACGCAGTATTTT.

This rearrangement joins TRBV6-5 to TRBJ1-2; TRBD1 is a possible D gene (5 bases). CDR1 MNHEY and CDR2 SVGAGI come from the germline V gene. The V and J ends lost 0 bases and 9 bases respectively, with 11 bases between them. The CDR3 is 13 amino acids. In DNA, the CDR3 is TGTGCCAGCAGTTACTCGAAGGGGATAAGCTACACCTTC. Its translation: CASSYSKGISYTF.

J is TRBJ1-3 and V is TRBV7-9; TRBD1 aligns across 8 bases. The CDR3 spans 19 residues. V lost 4 bases and J lost 2; bases outside the gene matches: 16. Germline values: CDR1 SEHNR, CDR2 FQNEAQ (reference sequence). The CDR3 spells CASSSRQGLGLSAGNTIYF. CDR3 bases: TGTGCCAGCAGCTCCCGACAGGGGCTAGGGTTAAGTGCTGGAAACACCATATATTTT. The full variable domain, in which reference TRBV7-9 and TRBJ1-3 provide the parts outside the CDR3, is DTGVSQNPRHKITKRGQNVTFRCDPISEHNRLYWYRQTLGQGPEFLTYFQNEAQLEKSRLLSDRFSAERPKGSFSTLEIQRTEQGDSAMYLCASSSRQGLGLSAGNTIYFGEGSWLTVV.

This clonotype was found many times. This chain connects TRBV10-3 to TRBJ2-3; D is unresolved. CDR3 size: 12 residues. Germline V gene data show CDR1 as ENHRY and CDR2 as SYGVKD. The V end lost 5 bases, the J end lost 3 bases, and 6 bases lay between the germline ends. The CDR3 here is CAISQQTDTQYF. CDR3 DNA sequence: TGTGCCATCAGTCAGCAGACAGATACGCAGTATTTT.